This T cell receptor beta chain was documented in a study of prognosis after radiotherapy for stage I lung cancer. Starting from genomic DNA, TCR beta CDR3 was amplified through two-round multiplex PCR. Round one of PCR was performed, and it used primers specific to each TRBV and TRBJ gene. TCRdb fed the multiplex PCR reads into MiXCR, producing one record per CDR3 protein. The sample includes nearly 35,000 distinct CDR3 sequences, approximately 29% of them seen just once. This clonotype occurred a few times. V lost 5 bases to trimming and J lost 4 bases; unmatched junction nucleotides: 9. The CDR3 is 16 amino acids. CDR1 is MNHEY, CDR2 SMNVEV, per germline (reference sequence).

The clonotype comes from a donor over 45 with non-small cell lung cancer. This material consisted of PBMCs, taken before or after stereotactic body radiation therapy (not recorded which). The chain links TRBV27 to TRBJ2-2, with 8 bases lining up with TRBD2. CDR3 bases: TGTGCCAGCAGTCCCCTTTTGGCGGGGGGCACCGGGGAGCTGTTTTTT. This encodes CASSPLLAGGTGELFF.